These T cell receptor beta chains were read from a single sample in a study of T cell repertoires in cytomegalovirus infection. MiXCR, run by TCRdb on the reads, gives a single entry per CDR3 protein. The sample contains about 500,000 distinct CDR3 sequences, 30% to 40% of which appear only once. Which antigens these TCRs recognize remains unknown. This specimen was cultured PBMCs, taken from culture after CMV antigen stimulation. The receptors shown here come from a human donor in good health (CMV status not recorded). Some clones in this sample may be carry-over from other donors' samples. The CDR3 runs from the conserved cysteine through the conserved F or W. Rows may omit the clone size; those that give it use once, few, many or a size class.

>TRBV7-2|many|TRBJ2-7
CASSLDFSGSYEQYF
>TRBV4-1|.|TRBJ1-4
CASSQAGTYNEKLFF
>TRBV12-3/TRBV12-4|.|TRBJ2-4
CASSLSFWREGLQNIQYF
>TRBV7-9|few|TRBJ2-5
CASSPKGVDTQYF
>TRBV6-1|few|TRBJ1-5
CASSRPGAAQPQHF
>TRBV24-1|.|TRBJ2-1
CATSEPDRVGDEQFF
>TRBV7-2|.|TRBJ1-1
CASSLEGTGSFDTEAFF
>TRBV12-3/TRBV12-4|.|TRBJ1-1
CASSWDRVSFF
>TRBV27|.|TRBJ1-3
CASSFPGPGNTIYF
>TRBV12-3/TRBV12-4|few|TRBJ1-2
CASSFSPGSGYGYTF
>TRBV18|.|TRBJ2-1
CASSPLGLAAYNEQFF
>TRBV14|once|TRBJ2-1
CASSQEPGLADNEQFF
>TRBV10-3|few|TRBJ2-3
CAISSLGGHTDTQYF
>TRBV4-3|few|TRBJ2-4
CASSQDLLGRLAKNIQYF
>TRBV29-1|.|TRBJ2-5
CSVVLSGGLAGAWGETQYF
>TRBV7-2|.|TRBJ1-4
CASSFRPPGPQATNEKLFF
>TRBV2|.|TRBJ2-2
CASSPPIVGPGELFF
>TRBV19|many|TRBJ1-6
CASSIRKTGTGYSPLHF
>TRBV18|.|TRBJ2-5
CASSPRTTETQYF
>TRBV7-9|.|TRBJ2-5
CASSLVDGETQYF
>TRBV19|.|TRBJ2-6
CASSFTGREGRVAGANVLTF
>TRBV7-9|many|TRBJ2-5
CASSLVTETQYF
>TRBV7-9|few|TRBJ2-7
CASSSRGGPYEQYF
>TRBV28|.|TRBJ2-5
CASSLGGRGETQYF
>TRBV6-1|.|TRBJ1-2
CASSEAHQAPNYGYTF
>TRBV28|.|TRBJ2-7
CASSSRWGLRTYEQYF
>TRBV11-3|.|TRBJ1-5
CASSPGGGDSNQPQHF
>TRBV28|.|TRBJ2-1
CASIRSGTDEQFF
>TRBV11-2|.|TRBJ2-6
CASTQERGTGFSGANVLTF
>TRBV6-2/TRBV6-3|few|TRBJ1-5
CASSYLDRRRQPQHF
>TRBV6-1|few|TRBJ2-7
CATEPLGGYEQYF
>TRBV20-1|.|TRBJ2-5
CSAIPLANSQETQYF
>TRBV20-1|.|TRBJ2-7
CSASHLGPGLAGRYEQYF
>TRBV28|many|TRBJ2-1
CASSLLINEQFF
>TRBV7-3|.|TRBJ2-2
CVAGDNTGELFF
>TRBV7-2|.|TRBJ1-5
CASSLVGGSFDQPQHF
>TRBV7-2|few|TRBJ2-3
CASRRGPRTDTQYF